Following are 2 T cell receptor beta chains from one sample sequenced in a study of beta chain features in type 1 diabetes. Study-level points and caveats: Among patients with Type 1 diabetes, TCRB CDR3s were moderately but significantly shorter in every one of the four CD4+ subsets.

Antigen specificity for these receptors is unknown. Investigators reverse transcribed all isolated RNA, so they sequenced expressed TCRB transcripts. Data came from immunoSEQ multiplex PCR; TCRdb stores just in-frame clones and leaves some out. The repertoire includes approximately 130,000 clones, roughly 17% of them detected once, and roughly 2.6% sits in the top ten. Sequenced: central memory CD4+ T cells from blood. The receptors derive from a man between 18 and 35 years old with type 1 diabetes.

This clone came up a few times. The chain employs TRBV2 and TRBJ2-7; TRBD1 might be the D (5 bases). Germline lookup yields CDR1 SNHLY and CDR2 FYNNEI. Trimming pared 6 bases from V and 5 bases from J, leaving 11 bases between. This CDR3 is 12 amino acids long. CDR3: CASSVDSHEQYF. The CDR3 DNA reads as TGTGCCAGCAGCGTCGACAGTCACGAGCAGTACTTC.

The sample holds a few counts of this clone. The V and J genes are TRBV10-1 and TRBJ2-7, with TRBD2 as a possible D gene (6 bases). Trimming removed 4 bases from V and 7 bases from J, with 11 bases in between. Germline V gene data show CDR1 as WNHNN and CDR2 as SYGVQD (reference sequence). CDR3 length: 12 amino acids. The CDR3 spells CASSVGLAEQYF. The CDR3 DNA reads TGCGCCAGCAGTGTGGGCCTAGCGGAGCAGTACTTC.